The text below deals with one T cell receptor beta chain. As handled by the study authors: By means of reference gene primer amplification, nucleated cell counts were estimated. TCRdb keeps only in-frame clones here, not all; method: immunoSEQ multiplex PCR. V, J and clone size derive from that table, while D and trimming were established from the DNA sequence. Of 300,000 to 500,000 clones detected, roughly 90% appear once; the ten largest clones hold approximately 1%. From germline, CDR1 is SGHRS and CDR2 YFSETQ. This CDR3 is built from 16 residues. The J segment lost 7 bases and the V segment lost 4 bases, leaving 6 bases of the junction unmatched. This entry is derived from a study of blood T cell repertoires in COVID-19. Living in roughly 25 US areas, the participants were between about 18 and 90 years of age. Grouping used clinical history reported by participants in a survey and questionnaire.

This receptor was identified in a woman younger than 45 with acute COVID-19. The chain carries TRBV5-1 and TRBJ1-6; 12 bases are shared with TRBD1. The specimen sequenced was PBMCs or T cells enriched from blood (not recorded which). The CDR3 DNA is TGCGCCAGCAGCCCGGAGGGACAGGGGGCAAATTCACCCCTCCACTTT. This sequence encodes CASSPEGQGANSPLHF.